Shown below are 27 T cell receptor beta chains from a single sample sequenced in a study of blood T cell repertoires in COVID-19. This table comes from immunoSEQ multiplex PCR, and its TCRdb copy is limited to in-frame clones, with some not included. Of some 190,000 clones in the sample, roughly 80% were seen once. Sequences were obtained from peripheral blood. These receptors came from a woman between 50 and 59 years old with acute or convalescent COVID-19.

Worth noting for this clone: Other nucleotide sequences in the sample specify the same CDR3. The rearrangement links TRBV7-2 to TRBJ2-3; 9 positions agree with TRBD2. Germline trimming cut 3 bases from V and 1 base from J; bases unmatched to any gene: 5. There are 16 residues in the CDR3. Germline assignment: CDR1 SGHTA and CDR2 FQGNSA. As DNA, the CDR3 is TGTGCCAGCAGCTTCGGATCTAGCGGGGGCACAGATACGCAGTATTTT. The encoded protein is CASSFGSSGGTDTQYF.

The V call is TRBV24-1, the J call TRBJ2-1; 7 bases are shared with TRBD1. The CDR3 consists of 16 residues. After removal of 1 base from V and 2 bases from J, the junction contained 4 bases not matched to a gene. Germline CDR1 and CDR2: KGHDR and SFDVKD. CDR3 DNA: TGTGCCACCAGTGATTTTCGGCAGGGGGCCTACAATGAGCAGTTCTTC. Amino acids: CATSDFRQGAYNEQFF.

This clone was seen a handful of times. V gene TRBV15 combines with J gene TRBJ2-1, with a tentative D call TRBD1 (5 bases). This CDR3 spans 12 amino acids. Looked up from germline, CDR1 is LNHNV and CDR2 is YYDKDF (reference sequence). V was trimmed by 9 bases and J by 4 bases, leaving 10 bases between them. The CDR3 coding sequence is TGTGCCACTACCCAGGGTTACAATGAGCAGTTCTTC. This sequence encodes CATTQGYNEQFF.

The V gene is TRBV19, the J gene TRBJ1-4; unclear D gene. Per germline, CDR1 LNHDA and CDR2 SQIVND (reference sequence). There are 15 residues in the CDR3. Trimming took 3 bases from V and 0 from J, leaving 8 bases between them. The CDR3 DNA follows: TGTGCCAGTAGTATGGTCACAGCAACTAATGAAAAACTGTTTTTT. This translates into CASSMVTATNEKLFF.

The chain employs TRBV4-2 and TRBJ2-2; a possible D gene is TRBD1 (7 bases). CDR1 is LGHNA and CDR2 is YNFKEQ in the germline V gene. The CDR3 is made up of 17 amino acids. Trimming cost V 6 bases and J 1 base, with 18 bases left between them. CDR3 sequence (DNA): TGTGCCAGCAGGCCTCGAGGGGGGACAGTGAACACCGGGGAGCTGTTTTTT. Its translation is CASRPRGGTVNTGELFF.

The chain recombines TRBV24-1 with TRBJ2-1, with a weak D call TRBD2 (6 bases). CDR1 is KGHDR, CDR2 SFDVKD, per germline. Trimming pared 11 bases from V and 3 bases from J, leaving 10 bases between. The length of the CDR3 is 12 residues. In DNA, the CDR3 is TGTGCCATCGGGACTTACTACAATGAGCAGTTCTTC. Residues: CAIGTYYNEQFF.

The V and J genes are TRBV12-3 or TRBV12-4 and TRBJ1-2; 7 positions match TRBD1. Trimming took 5 bases from V and 7 from J; bases not matched to a gene: 7. This CDR3 is 13 amino acids long. This CDR3 is CASSPLDRAGYTF. The CDR3 nucleotides are TGTGCCAGCAGTCCCCTCGACAGGGCTGGCTACACCTTC.

Concerning this clone itself: The identical CDR3 is also encoded by other nucleotide sequences in the sample. The CDR3: CASSVGGSTDTQYF. As DNA, the CDR3 is TGTGCCAGCAGCGTAGGAGGCAGCACAGATACGCAGTATTTT. J is TRBJ2-3 and V is TRBV9; the D is unclear. In germline, CDR1 is SGDLS, CDR2 YYNGEE. CDR3 size: 14 residues. The V gene lost 0 bases and the J gene lost 0 bases, with 5 bases spanning the gap.

This chain connects TRBV2 to TRBJ2-7, with D hard to call. Germline loops: CDR1 SNHLY, CDR2 FYNNEI. Trimming took 4 bases from V and 6 from J, leaving 19 bases between them. The CDR3 extends over 15 amino acids. CDR3 in DNA: TGTGCCAGCAGTGTAACGGAGACCCCTCCATCCGAGCAGTACTTC. It specifies CASSVTETPPSEQYF.

The chain has TRBV4-1 and TRBJ1-4, with 9 bases matching TRBD1. The CDR3 is 15 residues long. The V gene's germline CDR1 is MGHRA and CDR2 YSYEKL. Trimming at V came to 0 bases and at J to 14 bases, leaving 10 bases not matched to a gene. The CDR3 protein is CASSQEGTGGVKLFF. CDR3 in DNA: TGCGCCAGCAGCCAAGAAGGCACAGGGGGCGTGAAGCTGTTTTTT.

The V and J genes are TRBV5-6 and TRBJ1-5; no definite D call. The CDR3 is made up of 16 amino acids. Germline V gene lookup returns CDR1 SGHDT and CDR2 YYEEEE. V was trimmed by 2 bases and J by 1 base, leaving 13 bases between them. The CDR3 region has the DNA TGTGCCAGCAGCTTAAATATCGGAGACAGCAATCAGCCCCAGCATTTT. The encoded protein is CASSLNIGDSNQPQHF.

V usage is TRBV9 and J usage is TRBJ1-2; D ambiguous. Per germline, CDR1 SGDLS and CDR2 YYNGEE. The CDR3 is 16 amino acids. Trimming removed 1 base from V and 7 bases from J, with 20 bases in between. CDR3 sequence: CASSVSFNSGSGGYTF. The DNA of the CDR3 is TGTGCCAGCAGCGTATCTTTTAACAGTGGGAGCGGTGGCTACACCTTC.

The chain employs TRBV18 and TRBJ1-1; the D gene is possibly TRBD1 (6 bases). The germline V gene has CDR1 KGHSH and CDR2 LQKENI. This CDR3 contains 16 residues. V gave up 3 bases and J gave up 5 bases, with 19 bases separating them. CDR3 nucleotide sequence: TGTGCCAGCTCACCCCAACACTTTAGGGGGTCGACTGAAGCTTTCTTT. Protein: CASSPQHFRGSTEAFF.

Points on this clone: This may arise from a read error, as a much more abundant clone is one base away. The same CDR3 is also encoded by other DNA sequences in this sample. In DNA form, the CDR3 reads TGTGCCAGCAGCTGGACTAGCGGTCCCTACAATGAGCAGTTCTTC. Translated: CASSWTSGPYNEQFF. J is TRBJ2-1 and V is TRBV28, with TRBD2 matching 10 bases. V lost 6 bases and J lost 2; bases outside the gene matches: 4. The CDR3 has 15 amino acids. CDR1 is MDHEN and CDR2 is SYDVKM in the germline V gene.

This chain links TRBV7-2 with TRBJ1-6, with 9 bases matching TRBD1. The CDR3 has 17 residues. The ends lost 6 bases at V and 9 bases at J; junction bases unmatched: 15. Germline V CDR1 and CDR2: SGHTA, FQGNSA. CDR3: CASSFYGTGLPSSPLHF. The DNA for the CDR3 is TGTGCCAGCAGTTTTTATGGGACAGGGCTCCCCTCTTCACCCCTCCACTTT.

The rearrangement joins TRBV28 to TRBJ2-7, with TRBD2 as a possible D gene (5 bases). V was clipped by 5 bases and J by 2 bases, with 13 bases between them. Looked up from germline, CDR1 is MDHEN and CDR2 is SYDVKM. The CDR3 contains 14 residues. The CDR3 DNA reads as TGTGCCAGCAGTACAGTGAACGGGGCCTACGAGCAGTACTTC. It codes for CASSTVNGAYEQYF.

The chain is built from TRBV6-5 and TRBJ1-4; 10 nucleotides agree with TRBD1. CDR3 length: 16 amino acids. The germline CDR1 and CDR2 sequences are MNHEY and SVGAGI. The junction had 10 bases not matched to a gene; V was cut back by 4 bases and J by 8 bases. This CDR3 is CASSSSGWDRGEKLFF. CDR3 DNA sequence: TGTGCCAGCAGTTCATCCGGGTGGGACAGGGGAGAAAAACTGTTTTTT.

The V gene is TRBV12-3 or TRBV12-4, the J gene TRBJ1-1, with TRBD1 identical over 7 bases. The CDR3 extends over 13 amino acids. The V and J ends lost 6 bases and 3 bases, in that order; junction bases with no gene match: 4. The CDR3 region has the DNA TGTGCCAGCAGCCCGACAGGGTACACTGAAGCTTTCTTT. Amino acid sequence: CASSPTGYTEAFF.

V gene TRBV7-2 combines with J gene TRBJ2-1; TRBD2 agrees at 9 bases. Per germline, CDR1 SGHTA and CDR2 FQGNSA. V lost 2 bases, J lost 6 bases, and 11 bases stayed unmatched. The CDR3 has 17 amino acids. CDR3 DNA: TGTGCCAGCAGCTTATACGGTGCGGGAGGGCGTATCAATGAGCAGTTCTTC. Protein sequence: CASSLYGAGGRINEQFF.

The chain carries TRBV27 and TRBJ1-1; a possible D gene is TRBD1 (6 bases). Germline V gene data show CDR1 as MNHEY and CDR2 as SMNVEV (reference sequence). With 2 bases removed from V and 5 bases from J, the gap between germline ends came to 12 bases. The CDR3 spans 14 residues. CDR3 residues: CASSLKQGRTEAFF. CDR3 nucleotide sequence: TGTGCCAGCAGTTTAAAACAGGGCAGGACTGAAGCTTTCTTT.

There are a few counts of this clone. The J gene is TRBJ1-6, the V gene TRBV7-8; no reliable D call. CDR3 length: 18 amino acids. Trimming took 4 bases from V and 9 from J, leaving 25 bases between them. Germline V gives CDR1 SGHVS, CDR2 FQNEAQ. The CDR3 nucleotides read TGTGCCAGCAGCTCACTGGTTCCGGGGATGGACGGCCGTTCACCCCTCCACTTT. This codes for CASSSLVPGMDGRSPLHF. Drawing the rest from reference TRBV7-8 and TRBJ1-6, the complete variable domain is GAGVSQSPRYKVAKRGQDVALRCDPISGHVSLFWYQQALGQGPEFLTYFQNEAQLDKSGLPSDRFFAERPEGSVSTLKIQRTQQEDSAVYLCASSSLVPGMDGRSPLHFGNGTRLTVT.

J is TRBJ1-1 and V is TRBV6-2 or TRBV6-3, with D perhaps TRBD1 (6 bases). Between the trimmed V and J ends, which lost 0 bases and 0 bases, there was a span of 11 bases. Looked up from germline, CDR1 is MNHEY and CDR2 is SVGEGT. The CDR3 contains 16 residues. CDR3 loop: CASSYSTGSMNTEAFF. The CDR3 DNA is TGTGCCAGCAGTTACTCGACAGGCAGCATGAACACTGAAGCTTTCTTT.

There are a few counts of this clone. The chain recombines TRBV7-9 with TRBJ1-6; the match to TRBD1 covers 7 bases. The junction had 5 bases not matched to a gene; V was cut back by 1 base and J by 5 bases. Germline-derived CDR1 and CDR2 are SEHNR and FQNEAQ (reference sequence). The CDR3 extends over 16 amino acids. CDR3 protein: CASSLGRDRHNSPLHF. The CDR3, as DNA: TGTGCCAGCAGCTTAGGCCGGGACAGACATAATTCACCCCTCCACTTT.

As for this clone: The CDR3 does not end in the conserved phenylalanine or tryptophan, so this is likely a read error. The DNA is omitted, as the CDR3 cannot be located on it reliably, and the CDR3 follows TCRdb's listing. CDR3 residues: CASSLDRGWELWL. The chain is built from TRBV7-2 and TRBJ2-2; the table's TRBD1 call for D was not verified on the DNA. The germline gives CDR1 SGHTA, CDR2 FQGNSA. The CDR3 length is 13 residues, termini included.

The chain couples TRBV24-1 to TRBJ2-3; 7 positions agree with TRBD1. This CDR3 is built from 12 residues. With V trimmed by 6 bases and J by 6 bases, 2 bases remained unmatched. Germline V gene lookup returns CDR1 KGHDR and CDR2 SFDVKD. The chain's CDR3 is CATSLQGDTQYF. CDR3 in DNA: TGTGCCACCAGTCTACAGGGGGATACGCAGTATTTT.

This chain connects TRBV7-2 to TRBJ1-1; 7 bases fit TRBD1. There are 14 residues in the CDR3. Unmatched junction bases numbered 2, after V lost 3 bases and J lost 1 base. Germline V lookup: CDR1 SGHTA, CDR2 FQGNSA. DNA for the CDR3: TGTGCCAGCAGCTTGACAGGGAGGAACACTGAAGCTTTCTTT. Amino acid sequence: CASSLTGRNTEAFF.

CDR3 coding DNA: TGTGCCAGCAGTTTTAGCAATGAGCAGTTCTTC. The encoded protein is CASSFSNEQFF. V gene TRBV27 combines with J gene TRBJ2-1; D gene uncertain. This CDR3 comprises 11 residues. The V gene lost 3 bases and the J gene lost 6 bases, with 3 bases spanning the gap. Germline V gives CDR1 MNHEY, CDR2 SMNVEV (reference sequence).